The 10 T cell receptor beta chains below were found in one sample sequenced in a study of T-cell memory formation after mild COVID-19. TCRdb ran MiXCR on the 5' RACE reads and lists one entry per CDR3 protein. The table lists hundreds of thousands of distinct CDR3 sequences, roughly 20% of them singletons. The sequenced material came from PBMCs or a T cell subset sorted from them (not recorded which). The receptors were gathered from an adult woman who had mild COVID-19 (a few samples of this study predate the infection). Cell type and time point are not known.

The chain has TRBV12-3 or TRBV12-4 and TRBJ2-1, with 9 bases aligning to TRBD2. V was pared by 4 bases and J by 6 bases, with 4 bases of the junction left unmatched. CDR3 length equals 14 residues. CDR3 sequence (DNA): TGTGCCAGCAGTTGGGGACTAGCCACCAATGAGCAGTTCTTC. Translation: CASSWGLATNEQFF.

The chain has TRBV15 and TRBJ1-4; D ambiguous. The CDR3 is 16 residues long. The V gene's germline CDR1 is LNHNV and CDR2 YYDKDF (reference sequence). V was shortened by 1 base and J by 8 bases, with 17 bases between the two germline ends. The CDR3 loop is CATSRVTESFGEKLFF. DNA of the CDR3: TGTGCCACCAGCAGAGTAACAGAGAGTTTTGGGGAAAAACTGTTTTTT.

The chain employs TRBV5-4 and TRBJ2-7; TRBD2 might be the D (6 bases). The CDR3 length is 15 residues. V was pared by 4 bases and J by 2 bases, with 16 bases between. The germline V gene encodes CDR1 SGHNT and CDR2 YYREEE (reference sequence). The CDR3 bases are TGTGCCAGCAGCCCCGGAAATAGCGGCACCTACGAGCAGTACTTC. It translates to CASSPGNSGTYEQYF.

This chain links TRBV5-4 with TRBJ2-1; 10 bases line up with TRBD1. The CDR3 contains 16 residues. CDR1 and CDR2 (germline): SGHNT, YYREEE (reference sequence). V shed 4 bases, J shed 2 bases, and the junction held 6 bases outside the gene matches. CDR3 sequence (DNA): TGTGCCAGCAGCCGGGACAGGGGTACTACCTACAATGAGCAGTTCTTC. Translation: CASSRDRGTTYNEQFF.

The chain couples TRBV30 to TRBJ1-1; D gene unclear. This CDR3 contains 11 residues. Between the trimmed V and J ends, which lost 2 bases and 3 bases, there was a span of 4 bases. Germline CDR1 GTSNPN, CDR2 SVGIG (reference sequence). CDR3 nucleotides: TGTGCCTGGAGTCCATACACTGAAGCTTTCTTT. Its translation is CAWSPYTEAFF. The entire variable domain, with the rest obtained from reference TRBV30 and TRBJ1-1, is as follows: SQTIHQWPATLVQPVGSPLSLECTVEGTSNPNLYWYRQAAGRGLQLLFYSVGIGQISSEVPQNLSASRPQDRQFILSSKKLLLSDSGFYLCAWSPYTEAFFGQGTRLTVV.

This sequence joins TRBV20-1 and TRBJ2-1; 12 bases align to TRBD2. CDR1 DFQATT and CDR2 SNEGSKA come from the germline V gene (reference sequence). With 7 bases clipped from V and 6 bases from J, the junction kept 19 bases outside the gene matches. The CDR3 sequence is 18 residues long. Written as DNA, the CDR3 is TGCAGTGTCGTGAACCTACATAAACTAGCGGGAGGATCCAATGAGCAGTTCTTC. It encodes CSVVNLHKLAGGSNEQFF.

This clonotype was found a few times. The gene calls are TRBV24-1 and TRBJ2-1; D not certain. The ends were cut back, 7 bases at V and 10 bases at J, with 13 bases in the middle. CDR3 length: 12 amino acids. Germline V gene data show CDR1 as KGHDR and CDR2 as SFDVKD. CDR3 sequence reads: CATSLGYSEQFF. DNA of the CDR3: TGTGCCACCAGCTTAGGGTATTCCGAGCAGTTCTTC.

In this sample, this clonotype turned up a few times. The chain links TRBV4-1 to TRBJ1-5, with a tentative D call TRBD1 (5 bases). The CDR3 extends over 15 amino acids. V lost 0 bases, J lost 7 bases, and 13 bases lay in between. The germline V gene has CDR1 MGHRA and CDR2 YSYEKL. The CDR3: CASSQDDSGWQPQHF. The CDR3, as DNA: TGCGCCAGCAGCCAAGATGATTCAGGGTGGCAGCCCCAGCATTTT.

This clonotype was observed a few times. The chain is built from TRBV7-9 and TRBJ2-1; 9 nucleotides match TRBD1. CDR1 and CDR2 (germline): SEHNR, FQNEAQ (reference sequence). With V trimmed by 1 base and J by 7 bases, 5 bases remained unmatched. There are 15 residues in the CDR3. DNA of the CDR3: TGTGCCAGCAGCTTAGTGGGGACAGGGACGAATGAGCAGTTCTTC. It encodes CASSLVGTGTNEQFF.

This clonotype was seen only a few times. The CDR3 sequence: CASSQVLPQRETYEQYF. In DNA form, the CDR3 reads TGTGCCAGCAGCCAAGTACTGCCCCAGCGGGAGACCTACGAGCAGTACTTC. The gene calls are TRBV4-2 and TRBJ2-7; TRBD2 agrees at 8 bases. Trimming at V came to 1 base and at J to 2 bases, leaving 10 bases not matched to a gene. The CDR3 has 17 residues. CDR1 is LGHNA and CDR2 is YNFKEQ in the germline V gene.